Below, 21 T cell receptor beta chains from the same sample are listed, as sequenced in a study of CD4 T cells in relation to SARS-CoV-2 and coronaviruses (dated by TCRdb to 2020 to 2023). CD4+ T cells from unexposed donors were collected before the COVID-19 pandemic (2011-2018). The EasySep CD4+ T cell isolation kit was used to isolate CD4+ T cells once the cultures had run for nine to eleven days. Receptor amplification or capture employed the immunoSEQ multiplex PCR assay. This immuneACCESS table, as held by TCRdb, lists in-frame sequences with V and J called but not all clones. Of the missing ones, under half trace to an unresolved V gene in checked studies; the others have no known cause. Recorded for this sample are 18,000 or so clones; around three quarters of them occurred a single time. The ten largest clones represent roughly 30% of the sample. What these receptors recognize is not known.

The sample taken for sequencing was CD4+ T cells from PBMCs, cultured in vitro. The source is a human donor in good health.

The J gene is TRBJ2-7, the V gene TRBV5-1; TRBD2 agrees at 9 bases. Germline CDR1 SGHRS, CDR2 YFSETQ. The CDR3 consists of 17 residues. V was clipped by 5 bases and J by 1 base; unmatched bases: 13. DNA for the CDR3: TGCGCCAGCAGGAGGGGCGCGGGAGGGCCTCTTTCCTACGAGCAGTACTTC. Amino acids: CASRRGAGGPLSYEQYF.

This chain links TRBV28 with TRBJ2-1; possibly TRBD2 for D (6 bases). V dropped 5 bases and J dropped 0 bases, with 14 bases sitting between them. There are 16 residues in the CDR3. The germline V gene has CDR1 MDHEN and CDR2 SYDVKM. CDR3 coding DNA: TGTGCCAGCAGTCTTCCGGGACTCAGCTCCTACAATGAGCAGTTCTTC. Protein sequence: CASSLPGLSSYNEQFF.

The chain is built from TRBV12-3 or TRBV12-4 and TRBJ2-7; 7 bases are shared with TRBD2. Unmatched junction bases numbered 8, after V lost 6 bases and J lost 6 bases. CDR3 size: 13 residues. CDR3 protein: CASRPGGPSEQYF. CDR3 in DNA: TGTGCCAGCAGGCCGGGGGGACCCTCCGAGCAGTACTTC.

The gene calls are TRBV20-1 and TRBJ2-7; the match to TRBD2 covers 8 bases. In germline, CDR1 is DFQATT, CDR2 SNEGSKA (reference sequence). The CDR3 totals 14 residues. Trimming at V came to 3 bases and at J to 1 base, leaving 5 bases not matched to a gene. The CDR3 sequence is CSASPGTRSYEQYF. The CDR3 DNA reads TGCAGTGCTAGTCCCGGGACTAGATCCTACGAGCAGTACTTC.

The chain couples TRBV27 to TRBJ1-2; D remains unclear. Germline V gives CDR1 MNHEY, CDR2 SMNVEV (reference sequence). CDR3 size: 14 residues. V dropped 4 bases and J dropped 8 bases, with 17 bases sitting between them. The DNA for the CDR3 is TGTGCCAGCAGTTACCGGGATCTCCGCGGAGGCTACACCTTC. Its translation: CASSYRDLRGGYTF.

The V gene is TRBV9, the J gene TRBJ2-3; 8 bases are shared with TRBD2. The V gene's germline CDR1 is SGDLS and CDR2 YYNGEE. With V trimmed by 2 bases and J by 4 bases, 9 bases remained unmatched. This CDR3 comprises 16 residues. DNA for the CDR3: TGTGCCAGCAGCGTCCGTCCGGGGGGGTCTTCAGATACGCAGTATTTT. It codes for CASSVRPGGSSDTQYF.

The V and J genes are TRBV28 and TRBJ1-1; no clear D. The germline V gene encodes CDR1 MDHEN and CDR2 SYDVKM. The CDR3 length is 12 residues. Trimming stripped 10 bases from V and 11 bases from J, with 20 bases between. The CDR3: CATTRGGLHAFF. The DNA of the CDR3 is TGTGCCACTACCCGAGGAGGGCTCCACGCTTTCTTT.

The chain carries TRBV5-1 and TRBJ2-3; 12 positions agree with TRBD2. The CDR3 totals 22 residues. With V trimmed by 7 bases and J by 0 bases, 24 bases remained unmatched. CDR1 and CDR2 (germline): SGHRS, YFSETQ. The CDR3 here is CASSGNPLTSGRLRISTDTQYF. Written as DNA, the CDR3 is TGCGCCAGCTCCGGGAACCCCCTGACTAGCGGGAGATTAAGAATAAGCACAGATACGCAGTATTTT. Full variable domain (outside the CDR3, taken from reference TRBV5-1 and TRBJ2-3): KAGVTQTPRYLIKTRGQQVTLSCSPISGHRSVSWYQQTPGQGLQFLFEYFSETQRNKGNFPGRFSGRQFSNSRSEMNVSTLELGDSALYLCASSGNPLTSGRLRISTDTQYFGPGTRLTVL.

The chain joins TRBV18 to TRBJ2-3; D gene unclear. Germline values: CDR1 KGHSH, CDR2 LQKENI. V dropped 5 bases and J dropped 2 bases, with 5 bases sitting between them. This CDR3 spans 12 amino acids. The CDR3: CASSAYTDTQYF. DNA of the CDR3: TGTGCCAGCTCAGCCTACACAGATACGCAGTATTTT.

CDR3 DNA sequence: TGTGCCACCAGTGACTCGGGACTAGCGGGAACAGATACGCAGTATTTT. Its translation is CATSDSGLAGTDTQYF. V is TRBV24-1 and J is TRBJ2-3; TRBD2 matches at 13 bases. Looked up from germline, CDR1 is KGHDR and CDR2 is SFDVKD. V lost 4 bases to trimming and J lost 3 bases; unmatched junction nucleotides: 3. The CDR3 covers 16 residues.

The rearrangement links TRBV7-9 to TRBJ1-1; the D is unclear. Germline V gene lookup returns CDR1 SEHNR and CDR2 FQNEAQ (reference sequence). The CDR3 covers 13 residues. V was pared by 1 base and J by 10 bases, with 13 bases between. The CDR3 sequence is CASSLDAQVPAFF. CDR3 in DNA: TGTGCCAGCAGCTTAGATGCGCAGGTTCCAGCTTTCTTT.

The V call is TRBV7-3, the J call TRBJ2-3; 8 nucleotides match TRBD2. Germline lookup yields CDR1 SGHTA and CDR2 FQGTGA. After removal of 3 bases from V and 1 base from J, the junction contained 3 bases not matched to a gene. CDR3 length: 15 amino acids. CDR3 residues: CASSLYGRGTDTQYF. CDR3 DNA sequence: TGTGCCAGCAGCTTGTACGGGAGGGGCACAGATACGCAGTATTTT. The full variable domain, completed using reference TRBV7-3 and TRBJ2-3, is GAGVSQTPSNKVTEKGKYVELRCDPISGHTALYWYRQSLGQGPEFLIYFQGTGAADDSGLPNDRFFAVRPEGSVSTLKIQRTERGDSAVYLCASSLYGRGTDTQYFGPGTRLTVL.

The V call is TRBV28, the J call TRBJ1-5; no firm D call. Between the trimmed V and J ends, which lost 10 bases and 0 bases, there was a span of 13 bases. This CDR3 comprises 14 residues. Germline CDR1 MDHEN, CDR2 SYDVKM. CDR3 nucleotides: TGTGCCACCCTCGGGAGCTATAGCAATCAGCCCCAGCATTTT. Its protein product is CATLGSYSNQPQHF. Full variable domain (missing parts from reference TRBV28 and TRBJ1-5): DVKVTQSSRYLVKRTGEKVFLECVQDMDHENMFWYRQDPGLGLRLIYFSYDVKMKEKGDIPEGYSVSREKKERFSLILESASTNQTSMYLCATLGSYSNQPQHFGDGTRLSIL.

The chain joins TRBV9 to TRBJ1-1, with a weak D call TRBD1 (5 bases). Trimming left V 4 bases short and J 5 bases short, with 15 bases between. Germline lookup yields CDR1 SGDLS and CDR2 YYNGEE. The CDR3 covers 14 residues. The DNA for the CDR3 is TGTGCCAGCAGCCCATCCCTCCGGGGGACTGAAGCTTTCTTT. Encoded protein: CASSPSLRGTEAFF. Together with reference TRBV9 and TRBJ1-1, the CDR3 gives the full variable domain: DSGVTQTPKHLITATGQRVTLRCSPRSGDLSVYWYQQSLDQGLQFLIQYYNGEERAKGNILERFSAQQFPDLHSELNLSSLELGDSALYFCASSPSLRGTEAFFGQGTRLTVV.

The rearrangement uses TRBV28 and TRBJ2-3; D gene uncertain. This CDR3 comprises 13 residues. Germline values: CDR1 MDHEN, CDR2 SYDVKM. V lost 5 bases and J 2 bases, leaving 8 bases between the germline ends. The CDR3 loop is CASSPPDTDTQYF. Here the CDR3 DNA reads TGTGCCAGCAGTCCGCCAGACACAGATACGCAGTATTTT.

The chain couples TRBV5-5 to TRBJ2-5, with D uncertain. The CDR3 runs to 15 residues. CDR1 and CDR2 (germline): SGHKS, YYEKEE (reference sequence). V was cut by 2 bases and J by 0 bases, with 11 bases left in between. The DNA of the CDR3 is TGTGCCAGCAGCTTTTTACAGACCTACCAAGAGACCCAGTACTTC. It encodes CASSFLQTYQETQYF. Full variable domain (remainder filled in from reference TRBV5-5 and TRBJ2-5): DAGVTQSPTHLIKTRGQQVTLRCSPISGHKSVSWYQQVLGQGPQFIFQYYEKEERGRGNFPDRFSARQFPNYSSELNVNALLLGDSALYLCASSFLQTYQETQYFGPGTRLLVL.

This chain joins TRBV5-4 and TRBJ1-2; D uncertain. The CDR3 contains 15 residues. Trimming removed 2 bases from V and 2 bases from J, with 13 bases in between. From germline, CDR1 is SGHNT and CDR2 YYREEE (reference sequence). CDR3 sequence reads: CASSLGPDRNYGYTF. In DNA form, the CDR3 reads TGTGCCAGCAGCTTAGGCCCTGACCGAAACTATGGCTACACCTTC.

The chain has TRBV18 and TRBJ1-2, with D uncertain. V shed 0 bases and J shed 7 bases, with 15 bases lying between them. Germline assignment: CDR1 KGHSH and CDR2 LQKENI. The CDR3 contains 15 residues. CDR3 residues: CASSPPTKRISGYTF. The CDR3 DNA reads TGTGCCAGCTCACCACCGACGAAAAGAATCTCTGGCTACACCTTC.

This clone was seen a few times. At one boundary the junction diverges from the germline segment, which might be a read error. The chain links TRBV5-1 to TRBJ2-4, with 8 bases aligning to TRBD1. Per the germline V gene, CDR1 is SGHRS and CDR2 is YFSETQ. The CDR3 consists of 14 residues. CDR3 amino acids: CASSYGQGVSNLNF. The CDR3 DNA reads TGCGCCAGCAGCTACGGACAGGGTGTTAGTAACCTGAACTTC.

This clone was observed a handful of times. The V call is TRBV18, the J call TRBJ2-5, with D possibly TRBD2 on 5 matching bases. Germline V gene data show CDR1 as KGHSH and CDR2 as LQKENI. With 1 base removed from V and 1 base from J, the gap between germline ends came to 10 bases. CDR3 length equals 15 residues. This chain's CDR3 is CASSPRAGGQETQYF. The CDR3 nucleotides are TGTGCCAGCTCACCACGGGCCGGAGGCCAAGAGACCCAGTACTTC.

The V call is TRBV3-1 (or the pseudogene TRBV3-2), the J call TRBJ2-3, with 15 bases fitting TRBD2. This CDR3 is 21 amino acids long. Germline lookup yields CDR1 LGHDT and CDR2 YNNKEL (reference sequence). With 0 bases clipped from V and 3 bases from J, the junction kept 13 bases outside the gene matches. This CDR3 reads CASSQDRTFGLAGGPTDTQYF. DNA for the CDR3: TGTGCCAGCAGCCAAGATCGGACATTCGGACTAGCGGGAGGGCCGACAGATACGCAGTATTTT.